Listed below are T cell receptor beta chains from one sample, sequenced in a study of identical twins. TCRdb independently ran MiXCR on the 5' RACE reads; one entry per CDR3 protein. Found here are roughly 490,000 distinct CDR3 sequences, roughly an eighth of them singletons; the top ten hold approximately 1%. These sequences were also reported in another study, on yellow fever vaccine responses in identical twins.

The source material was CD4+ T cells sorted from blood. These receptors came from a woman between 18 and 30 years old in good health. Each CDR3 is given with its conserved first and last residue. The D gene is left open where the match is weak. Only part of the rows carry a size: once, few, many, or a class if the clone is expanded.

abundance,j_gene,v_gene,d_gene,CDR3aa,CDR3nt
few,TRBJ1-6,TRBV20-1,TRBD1,CSARVRGQGSSPLHF,TGCAGTGCTAGAGTCCGGGGACAGGGGAGTTCACCCCTCCACTTT
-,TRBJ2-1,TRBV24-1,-,CATSDLASSYNEQFF,TGTGCCACCAGTGATTTAGCGAGCTCCTACAATGAGCAGTTCTTC
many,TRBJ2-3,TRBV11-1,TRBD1,CASSSRTGKADTQYF,TGTGCCAGCAGCTCAAGGACAGGGAAGGCAGATACGCAGTATTTT
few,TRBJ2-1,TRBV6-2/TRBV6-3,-,CASSYSNRVPYNEQFF,TGTGCCAGCAGTTACTCGAACCGGGTACCGTACAATGAGCAGTTCTTC
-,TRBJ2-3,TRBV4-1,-,CASSLLPGAGTDTQYF,TGCGCCAGCAGCCTTTTACCGGGGGCCGGGACAGATACGCAGTATTTT
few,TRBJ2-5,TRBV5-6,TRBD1,CASSLVGQTETQYF,TGTGCCAGCAGCTTGGTGGGACAGACGGAGACCCAGTACTTC
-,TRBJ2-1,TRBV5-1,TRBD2,CASSDLAGGFNEQFF,TGCGCCAGCAGCGATCTAGCGGGAGGGTTCAATGAGCAGTTCTTC
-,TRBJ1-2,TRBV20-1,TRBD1,CSASGTDYVGYTF,TGCAGTGCTAGCGGGACAGACTATGTTGGCTACACCTTC
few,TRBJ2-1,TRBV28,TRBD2,CASSPGTMYNEQFF,TGTGCCAGCAGTCCCGGGACTATGTACAATGAGCAGTTCTTC
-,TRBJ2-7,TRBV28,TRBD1,CASRIARGTGEGEQYF,TGTGCCAGCAGGATAGCGAGGGGGACAGGGGAAGGAGAGCAGTACTTC
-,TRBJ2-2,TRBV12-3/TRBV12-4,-,CASSPAVQANTGELFF,TGTGCCAGCAGCCCTGCGGTCCAGGCGAACACCGGGGAGCTGTTTTTT
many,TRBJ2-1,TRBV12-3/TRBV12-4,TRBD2,CASSPGASGIYYNEQFF,TGTGCCAGCAGTCCCGGGGCTAGCGGGATTTACTACAATGAGCAGTTCTTC
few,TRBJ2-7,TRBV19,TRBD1,CASSTLGQGNEQYF,TGTGCCAGTAGTACTCTTGGACAGGGCAACGAGCAGTACTTC
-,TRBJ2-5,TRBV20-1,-,CSARIRGAGETQYF,TGCAGTGCTAGAATCCGGGGCGCCGGGGAGACCCAGTACTTC
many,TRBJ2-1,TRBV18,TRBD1,CASSPDRSYNEQFF,TGTGCCAGCTCCCCGGACAGGTCGTACAATGAGCAGTTCTTC
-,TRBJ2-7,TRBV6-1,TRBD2,CASSAPKLAGGYEQYF,TGTGCCAGCAGTGCGCCAAAACTAGCGGGAGGATACGAGCAGTACTTC
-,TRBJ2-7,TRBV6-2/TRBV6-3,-,CASSRASNYEQYF,TGTGCCAGCAGTCGCGCATCTAACTACGAGCAGTACTTC